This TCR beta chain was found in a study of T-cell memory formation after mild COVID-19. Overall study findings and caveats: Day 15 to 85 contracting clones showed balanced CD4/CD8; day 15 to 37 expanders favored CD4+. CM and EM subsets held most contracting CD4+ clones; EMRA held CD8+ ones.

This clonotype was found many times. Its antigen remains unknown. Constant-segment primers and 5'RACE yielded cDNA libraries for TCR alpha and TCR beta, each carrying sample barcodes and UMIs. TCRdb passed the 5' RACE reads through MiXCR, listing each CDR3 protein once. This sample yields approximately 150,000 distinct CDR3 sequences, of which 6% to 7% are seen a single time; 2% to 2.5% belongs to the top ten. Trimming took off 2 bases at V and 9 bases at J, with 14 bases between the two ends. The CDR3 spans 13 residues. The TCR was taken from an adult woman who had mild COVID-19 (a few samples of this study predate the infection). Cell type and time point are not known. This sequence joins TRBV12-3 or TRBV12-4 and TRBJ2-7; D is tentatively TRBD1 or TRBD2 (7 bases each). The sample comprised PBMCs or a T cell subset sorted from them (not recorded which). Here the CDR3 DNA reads TGTGCCAGCAGTTTATGGGAGGGGGCAGTGCAGTACTTC. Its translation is CASSLWEGAVQYF.